This T cell receptor (beta chain) was found in a study of blood T cell repertoires in COVID-19. Looking at the study overall: Acute-phase and convalescent COVID-19 samples originated in the United States, Italy and Spain.

Germline V gives CDR1 LGHNA, CDR2 YSLEER. V lost 3 bases, J lost 2 bases, and 10 bases lay in between. The CDR3 is 14 residues long. Assay: immunoSEQ multiplex PCR; the TCRdb copy retains only in-frame clones and omits some. Of approximately 250,000 clones in the sample, 88% were seen once. Those who participated ranged in age from about 18 to 95 years and resided in about two dozen US areas. The TCR comes from a woman between 40 and 55 years old with acute COVID-19. Specimen: PBMCs or T cells enriched from blood (not recorded which). The V gene is TRBV4-3, the J gene TRBJ1-1, with a possible D match to TRBD1 (5 bases). This CDR3 is CASSHYQGNTEAFF. Here the CDR3 DNA reads TGCGCCAGCAGCCACTACCAGGGAAACACTGAAGCTTTCTTT.